This entry is about one TCR beta chain. This sample was included in a study of cytotoxic CD8 clonotypes in ibrutinib-treated CLL. This CDR3 is 19 amino acids long. The J segment lost 5 bases and the V segment lost 2 bases, leaving 17 bases of the junction unmatched. TCRdb's table, derived via immunoSEQ multiplex PCR, lists solely in-frame clones and lacks some. The sample carries 100,000 to 150,000 clones, 80% to 90% recorded once. The sample consisted of PBMCs, taken after 24 months of ibrutinib treatment. The origin of this receptor is a human donor with chronic lymphocytic leukemia. This chain connects TRBV23-1 to TRBJ1-2; 10 bases are shared with TRBD1. TRBV23-1 counts as an open reading frame of uncertain function. The CDR3 nucleotides read TGCGCCAGCAGTCAAACCCGATCCTTGACAGGGGGCCCGAGGTATGGCTACACCTTC. Translation gives CASSQTRSLTGGPRYGYTF.